This is a list of T cell receptor beta chains from one sample in a study of blood T cell repertoires in COVID-19. The protocol was immunoSEQ multiplex PCR, while the TCRdb copy is restricted to in-frame clones and leaves out a portion. The sample lists roughly 400,000 clones, 85% to 90% occurring once. Source material: PBMCs or T cells enriched from blood (not recorded which). Source of these receptors: a man aged 30 to 45 who had recovered from COVID-19. The CDR3 runs from the conserved cysteine through the conserved F or W. The D gene is left open where the match is weak. Rows give clone size only sometimes, using once, few, many, or a class for an expanded clone.

clone_size: .; j_call: TRBJ2-1; d_call: TRBD1; v_call: TRBV11-2; cdr3_aa: CASSSGQGAYNEQFF; cdr3_nt: TGTGCCAGCAGCTCGGGACAGGGGGCCTACAATGAGCAGTTCTTC
clone_size: .; j_call: TRBJ1-6; d_call: TRBD1; v_call: TRBV15; cdr3_aa: CATSRNRQGQSPLHF; cdr3_nt: TGTGCCACCAGCAGAAACCGACAGGGGCAATCACCCCTCCACTTT
clone_size: .; j_call: TRBJ1-5; d_call: TRBD1; v_call: TRBV5-1; cdr3_aa: CASSSGQGQPQHF; cdr3_nt: TGCGCCAGCAGCTCGGGACAGGGGCAGCCCCAGCATTTT
clone_size: .; j_call: TRBJ2-2; d_call: TRBD1; v_call: TRBV19; cdr3_aa: CASSPRTGYTGELFF; cdr3_nt: TGTGCCAGTAGTCCCCGGACAGGGTACACCGGGGAGCTGTTTTTT
clone_size: .; j_call: TRBJ1-2; d_call: .; v_call: TRBV15; cdr3_aa: CATSLTGTHGYTF; cdr3_nt: TGTGCCACCAGCCTTACAGGGACCCATGGCTACACCTTC
clone_size: .; j_call: TRBJ2-2; d_call: .; v_call: TRBV10-2; cdr3_aa: CASSVSGPTNTGELFF; cdr3_nt: TGCGCCAGCAGTGTAAGTGGGCCCACCAACACCGGGGAGCTGTTTTTT
clone_size: .; j_call: TRBJ2-1; d_call: .; v_call: TRBV28; cdr3_aa: CASSLNRAEQFF; cdr3_nt: TGTGCCAGCAGTTTAAACAGGGCTGAGCAGTTCTTC
clone_size: .; j_call: TRBJ2-2; d_call: TRBD1; v_call: TRBV4-1; cdr3_aa: CASSLYRGPDTGELFF; cdr3_nt: TGCGCCAGCAGCCTTTACAGGGGTCCGGACACCGGGGAGCTGTTTTTT
clone_size: .; j_call: TRBJ2-3; d_call: TRBD2; v_call: TRBV7-9; cdr3_aa: CAIGLAGGTDTQYF; cdr3_nt: TGTGCCATTGGACTAGCGGGAGGCACAGATACGCAGTATTTT
clone_size: .; j_call: TRBJ1-3; d_call: TRBD1; v_call: TRBV19; cdr3_aa: CASSPYPGQGVRNTIYF; cdr3_nt: TGTGCCAGTAGTCCATACCCCGGACAGGGGGTCAGAAACACCATATATTTT
clone_size: .; j_call: TRBJ2-7; d_call: TRBD2; v_call: TRBV5-1; cdr3_aa: CASSLVGGSHEQYF; cdr3_nt: TGCGCCAGCAGCTTGGTTGGCGGGAGCCACGAGCAGTACTTC
clone_size: few; j_call: TRBJ1-5; d_call: .; v_call: TRBV6-1; cdr3_aa: CASSEGRGSGNQPQHF; cdr3_nt: TGTGCCAGCAGTGAAGGGCGAGGGTCAGGCAATCAGCCCCAGCATTTT
clone_size: once; j_call: TRBJ1-6; d_call: .; v_call: TRBV24-1; cdr3_aa: CATSDSSYNSPLHF; cdr3_nt: TGTGCCACCAGTGATTCCAGTTATAATTCACCCCTCCACTTT
clone_size: .; j_call: TRBJ2-7; d_call: .; v_call: TRBV10-1; cdr3_aa: CATSDSYEQYF; cdr3_nt: TGCGCCACCTCGGACTCATACGAGCAGTACTTC
clone_size: .; j_call: TRBJ1-2; d_call: TRBD1; v_call: TRBV4-1; cdr3_aa: CASSQDLIGQGKGYTF; cdr3_nt: TGCGCCAGCAGCCAAGATTTAATAGGACAGGGAAAAGGCTACACCTTC
clone_size: .; j_call: TRBJ1-3; d_call: TRBD1; v_call: TRBV28; cdr3_aa: CASSPPQGTGNTIYF; cdr3_nt: TGTGCCAGCAGTCCCCCACAGGGGACCGGAAACACCATATATTTT
clone_size: .; j_call: TRBJ1-2; d_call: .; v_call: TRBV7-8; cdr3_aa: CASSRAPGEDYGYTF; cdr3_nt: TGTGCCAGCAGCAGGGCCCCGGGGGAAGACTATGGCTACACCTTC
clone_size: .; j_call: TRBJ1-3; d_call: .; v_call: TRBV19; cdr3_aa: CASSQGLRNTIYF; cdr3_nt: TGTGCCAGTTCCCAGGGTTTACGGAACACCATATATTTT
clone_size: .; j_call: TRBJ2-7; d_call: .; v_call: TRBV12-3/TRBV12-4; cdr3_aa: CASSPSSNEQYF; cdr3_nt: TGTGCCAGCAGTCCCTCTAGTAACGAGCAGTACTTC
clone_size: .; j_call: TRBJ2-7; d_call: TRBD2; v_call: TRBV5-1; cdr3_aa: CASSSRTSGRQYF; cdr3_nt: TGCGCCAGCAGCTCGAGGACTAGCGGGAGGCAGTACTTC
clone_size: .; j_call: TRBJ2-7; d_call: .; v_call: TRBV30; cdr3_aa: CAWSAQGYEQYF; cdr3_nt: TGTGCCTGGAGTGCTCAGGGCTACGAGCAGTACTTC
clone_size: .; j_call: TRBJ1-1; d_call: .; v_call: TRBV7-6; cdr3_aa: CASSPEGTGVGEAFF; cdr3_nt: TGTGCCAGCAGCCCGGAAGGAACGGGAGTAGGTGAAGCTTTCTTT
clone_size: .; j_call: TRBJ1-2; d_call: TRBD1; v_call: TRBV6-5; cdr3_aa: CASSYSGDRYYGYTF; cdr3_nt: TGTGCCAGCAGTTACTCGGGGGACAGGTACTATGGCTACACCTTC